This T cell receptor beta chain was captured in a study of patients and donors after allogeneic stem cell transplantation. This CDR3 has 10 amino acids. CDR1 is MNHEY and CDR2 is SVGAGI in the germline V gene. TCRdb independently ran MiXCR on the RT-PCR reads; one entry per CDR3 protein. This sample has some 880,000 distinct CDR3 sequences, with 18% found just once. Sequenced material: blood, either unsorted or a sorted T cell fraction (not recorded which). The TCR sequence derives from a human donor who was either an allogeneic HSCT recipient or a stem cell or donor lymphocyte infusion donor (not recorded which). It is not recorded whose cells these are; they may come from a transplant donor. V and J are TRBV6-5 and TRBJ1-1; D perhaps matches TRBD1 (5 bases). DNA of the CDR3: TGTGAAGGGGAGTACACTGAAGCTTTCTTT. Protein product: CEGEYTEAFF.